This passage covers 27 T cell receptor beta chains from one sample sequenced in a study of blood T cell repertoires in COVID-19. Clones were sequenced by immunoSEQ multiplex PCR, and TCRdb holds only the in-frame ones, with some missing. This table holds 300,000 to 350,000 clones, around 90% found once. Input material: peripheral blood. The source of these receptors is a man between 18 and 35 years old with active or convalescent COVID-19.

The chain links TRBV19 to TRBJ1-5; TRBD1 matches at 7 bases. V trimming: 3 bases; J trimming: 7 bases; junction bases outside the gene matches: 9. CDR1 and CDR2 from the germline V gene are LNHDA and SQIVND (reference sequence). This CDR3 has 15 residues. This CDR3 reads CASSIRQGLVQPQHF. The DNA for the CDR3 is TGTGCCAGTAGTATCAGACAGGGCTTGGTCCAGCCCCAGCATTTT.

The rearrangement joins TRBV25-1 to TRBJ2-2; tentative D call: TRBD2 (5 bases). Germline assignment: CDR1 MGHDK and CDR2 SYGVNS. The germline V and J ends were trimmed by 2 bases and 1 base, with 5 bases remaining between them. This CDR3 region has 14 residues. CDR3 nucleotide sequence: TGTGCCAGCAGTGAAGGACTGAACACCGGGGAGCTGTTTTTT. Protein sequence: CASSEGLNTGELFF. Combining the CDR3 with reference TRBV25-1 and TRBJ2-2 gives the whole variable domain EADIYQTPRYLVIGTGKKITLECSQTMGHDKMYWYQQDPGMELHLIHYSYGVNSTEKGDLSSESTVSRIRTEHFPLTLESARPSHTSQYLCASSEGLNTGELFFGEGSRLTVL.

The CDR3 spells CASSSKGGRPNYGYTF. Written as DNA, the CDR3 is TGTGCCAGCAGTTCGAAAGGGGGACGGCCCAACTATGGCTACACCTTC. The V call is TRBV6-5, the J call TRBJ1-2, with D maybe TRBD1 (6 bases). Germline V gene sequence: CDR1 MNHEY, CDR2 SVGAGI. This CDR3 is built from 16 residues. Between the trimmed V and J ends, which lost 4 bases and 2 bases, there was a span of 17 bases.

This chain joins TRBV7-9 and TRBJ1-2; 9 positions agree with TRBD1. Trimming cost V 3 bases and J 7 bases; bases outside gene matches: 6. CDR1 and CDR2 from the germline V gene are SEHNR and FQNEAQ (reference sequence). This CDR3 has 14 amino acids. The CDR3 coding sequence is TGTGCCAGCAGCTTGGGACAGGGACTGGGTGGCTACACCTTC. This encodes CASSLGQGLGGYTF.

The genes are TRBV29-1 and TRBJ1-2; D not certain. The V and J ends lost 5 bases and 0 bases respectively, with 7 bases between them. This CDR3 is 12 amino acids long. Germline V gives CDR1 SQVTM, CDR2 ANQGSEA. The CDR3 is CSVRDSNYGYTF. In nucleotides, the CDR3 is TGCAGCGTTCGAGATTCTAACTATGGCTACACCTTC.

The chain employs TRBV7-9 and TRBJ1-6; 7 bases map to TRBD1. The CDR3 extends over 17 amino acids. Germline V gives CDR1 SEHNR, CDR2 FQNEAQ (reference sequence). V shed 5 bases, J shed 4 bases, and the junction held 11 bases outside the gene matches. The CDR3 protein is CASSPAGQAGYNSPLHF. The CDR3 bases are TGTGCCAGCAGCCCGGCAGGACAGGCGGGGTATAATTCACCCCTCCACTTT. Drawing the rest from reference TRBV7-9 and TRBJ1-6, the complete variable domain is DTGVSQNPRHKITKRGQNVTFRCDPISEHNRLYWYRQTLGQGPEFLTYFQNEAQLEKSRLLSDRFSAERPKGSFSTLEIQRTEQGDSAMYLCASSPAGQAGYNSPLHFGNGTRLTVT.

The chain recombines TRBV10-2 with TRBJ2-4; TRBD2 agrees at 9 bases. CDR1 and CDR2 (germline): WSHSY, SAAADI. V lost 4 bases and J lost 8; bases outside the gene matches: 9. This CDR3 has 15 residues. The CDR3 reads CASSALGRGGHIQYF. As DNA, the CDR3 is TGCGCCAGCAGTGCCCTGGGGCGGGGGGGTCACATTCAGTACTTC.

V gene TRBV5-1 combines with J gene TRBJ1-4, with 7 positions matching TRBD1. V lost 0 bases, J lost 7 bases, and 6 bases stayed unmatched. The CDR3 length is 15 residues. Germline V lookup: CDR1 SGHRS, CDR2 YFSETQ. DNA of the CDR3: TGCGCCAGCAGCTTGGCCGGGACAGCGATTGAAAAACTGTTTTTT. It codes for CASSLAGTAIEKLFF.

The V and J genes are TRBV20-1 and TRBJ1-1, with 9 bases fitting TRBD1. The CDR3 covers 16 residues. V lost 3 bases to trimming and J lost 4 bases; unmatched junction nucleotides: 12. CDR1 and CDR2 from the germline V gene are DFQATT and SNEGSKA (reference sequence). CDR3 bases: TGCAGTGCTAGTGGGGGACAGGGTAAAGCGAGCACTGAAGCTTTCTTT. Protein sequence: CSASGGQGKASTEAFF.

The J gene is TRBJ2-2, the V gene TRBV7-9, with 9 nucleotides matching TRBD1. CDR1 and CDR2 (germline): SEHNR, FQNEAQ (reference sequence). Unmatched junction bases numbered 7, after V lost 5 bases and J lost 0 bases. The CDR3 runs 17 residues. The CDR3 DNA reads TGTGCCAGCAGCACGGGACAGGGTGCGGCGAACACCGGGGAGCTGTTTTTT. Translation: CASSTGQGAANTGELFF.

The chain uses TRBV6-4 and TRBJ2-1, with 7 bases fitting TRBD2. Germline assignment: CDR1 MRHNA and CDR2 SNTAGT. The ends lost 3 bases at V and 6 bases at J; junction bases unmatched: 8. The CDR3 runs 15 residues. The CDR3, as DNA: TGTGCCAGCAGTGAAAGGGCAGGCGGGAGCAATGAGCAGTTCTTC. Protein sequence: CASSERAGGSNEQFF.

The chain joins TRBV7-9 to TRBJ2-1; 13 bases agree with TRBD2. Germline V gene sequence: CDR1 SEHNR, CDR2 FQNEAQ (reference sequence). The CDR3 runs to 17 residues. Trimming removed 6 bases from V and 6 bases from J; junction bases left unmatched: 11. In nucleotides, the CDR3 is TGTGCCAGCAGGATAACTAGCGGGAGGGCCGTGGGCAATGAGCAGTTCTTC. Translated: CASRITSGRAVGNEQFF.

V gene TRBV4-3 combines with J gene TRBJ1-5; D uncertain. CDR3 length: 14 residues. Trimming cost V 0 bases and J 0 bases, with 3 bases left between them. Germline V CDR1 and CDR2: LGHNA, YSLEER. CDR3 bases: TGCGCCAGCAGCCAAGAACTTAGCAATCAGCCCCAGCATTTT. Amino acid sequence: CASSQELSNQPQHF.

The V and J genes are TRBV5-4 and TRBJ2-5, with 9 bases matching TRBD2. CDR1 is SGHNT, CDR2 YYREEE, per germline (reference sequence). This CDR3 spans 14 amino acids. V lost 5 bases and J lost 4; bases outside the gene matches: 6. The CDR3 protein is CASRPSLAGETQYF. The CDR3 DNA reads TGTGCCAGCAGACCCTCACTAGCGGGAGAGACCCAGTACTTC.

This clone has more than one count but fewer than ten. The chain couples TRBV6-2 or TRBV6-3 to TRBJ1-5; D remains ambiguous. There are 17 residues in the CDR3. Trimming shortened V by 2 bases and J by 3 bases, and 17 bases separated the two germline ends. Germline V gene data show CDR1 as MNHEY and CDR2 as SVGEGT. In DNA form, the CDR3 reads TGTGCCAGCAGTTACCTGGTGACGGGGAATCTCAATCAGCCCCAGCATTTT. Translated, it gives CASSYLVTGNLNQPQHF.

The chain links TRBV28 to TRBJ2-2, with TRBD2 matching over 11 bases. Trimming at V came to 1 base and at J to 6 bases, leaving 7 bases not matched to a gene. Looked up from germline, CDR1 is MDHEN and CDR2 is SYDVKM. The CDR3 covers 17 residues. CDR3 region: CASSLFSTSGRAGELFF. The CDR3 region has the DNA TGTGCCAGCAGTTTATTTAGTACTAGCGGGAGAGCCGGGGAGCTGTTTTTT.

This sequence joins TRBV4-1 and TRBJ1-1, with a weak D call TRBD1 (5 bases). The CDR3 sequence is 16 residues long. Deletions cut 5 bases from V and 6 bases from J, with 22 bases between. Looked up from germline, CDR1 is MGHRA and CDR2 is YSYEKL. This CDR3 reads CASSDPRVRGLAEAFF. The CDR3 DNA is TGCGCCAGCAGCGACCCTCGAGTCCGGGGGTTGGCTGAAGCTTTCTTT.

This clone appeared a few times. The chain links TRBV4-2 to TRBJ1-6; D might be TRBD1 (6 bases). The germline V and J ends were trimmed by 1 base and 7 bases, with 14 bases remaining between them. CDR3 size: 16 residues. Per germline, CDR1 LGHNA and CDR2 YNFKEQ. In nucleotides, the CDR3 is TGTGCCAGCAGCCAAGGAGGACAGCCGGGAAATTCACCCCTCCACTTT. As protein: CASSQGGQPGNSPLHF.

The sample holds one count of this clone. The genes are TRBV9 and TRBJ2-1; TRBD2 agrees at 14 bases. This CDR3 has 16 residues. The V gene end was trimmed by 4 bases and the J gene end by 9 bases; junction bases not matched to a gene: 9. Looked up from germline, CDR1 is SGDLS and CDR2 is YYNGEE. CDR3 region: CASSPRTSGRRVEQFF. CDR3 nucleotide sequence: TGTGCCAGCAGCCCCAGGACTAGCGGGAGGAGGGTTGAGCAGTTCTTC.

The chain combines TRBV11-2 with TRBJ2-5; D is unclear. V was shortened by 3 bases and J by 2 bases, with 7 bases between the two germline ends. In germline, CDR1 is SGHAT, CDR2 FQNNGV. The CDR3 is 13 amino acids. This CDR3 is CASSFLRQETQYF. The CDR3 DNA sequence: TGTGCCAGCAGCTTTTTACGGCAAGAGACCCAGTACTTC.

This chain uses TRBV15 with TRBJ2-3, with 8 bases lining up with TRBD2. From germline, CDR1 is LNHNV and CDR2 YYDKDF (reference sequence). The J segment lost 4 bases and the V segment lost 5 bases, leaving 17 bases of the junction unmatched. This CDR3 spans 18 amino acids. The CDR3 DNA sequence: TGTGCCACCAGCCCGAGTCCGGGGGCGACTAGCGAGGCAGATACGCAGTATTTT. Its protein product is CATSPSPGATSEADTQYF.

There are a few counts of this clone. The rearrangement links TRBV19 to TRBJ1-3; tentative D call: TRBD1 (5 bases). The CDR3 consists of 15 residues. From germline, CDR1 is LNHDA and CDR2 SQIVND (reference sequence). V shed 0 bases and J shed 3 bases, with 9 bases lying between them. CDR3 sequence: CASSIDSGIGNTIYF. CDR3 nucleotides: TGTGCCAGTAGTATAGATTCAGGGATTGGAAACACCATATATTTT.

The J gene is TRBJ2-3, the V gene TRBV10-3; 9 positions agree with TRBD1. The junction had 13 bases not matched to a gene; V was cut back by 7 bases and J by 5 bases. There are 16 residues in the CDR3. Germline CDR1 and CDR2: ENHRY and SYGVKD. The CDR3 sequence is CAIKPGQGLGGDTQYF. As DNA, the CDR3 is TGTGCCATCAAGCCGGGACAGGGTTTGGGGGGAGATACGCAGTATTTT.

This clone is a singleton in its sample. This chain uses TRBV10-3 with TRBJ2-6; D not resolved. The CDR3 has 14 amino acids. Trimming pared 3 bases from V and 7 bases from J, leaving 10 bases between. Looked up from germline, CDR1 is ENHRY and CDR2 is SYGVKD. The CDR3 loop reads CAISDPRGANVLTF. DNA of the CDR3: TGTGCCATCAGTGATCCTCGTGGCGCCAACGTCCTGACTTTC.

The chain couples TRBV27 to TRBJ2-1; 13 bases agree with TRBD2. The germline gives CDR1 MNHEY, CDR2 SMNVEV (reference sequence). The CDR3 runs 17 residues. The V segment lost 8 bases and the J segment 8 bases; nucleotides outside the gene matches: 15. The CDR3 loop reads CASWNILAGGPVHEQFF. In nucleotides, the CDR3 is TGTGCCAGCTGGAATATACTAGCGGGGGGGCCGGTCCATGAGCAGTTCTTC.

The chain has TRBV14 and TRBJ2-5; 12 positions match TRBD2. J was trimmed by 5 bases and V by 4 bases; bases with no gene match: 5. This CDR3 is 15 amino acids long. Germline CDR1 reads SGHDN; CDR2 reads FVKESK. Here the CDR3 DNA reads TGTGCCAGCAGCCCCGGGACTAGCGGGTCGGAGACCCAGTACTTC. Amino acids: CASSPGTSGSETQYF.

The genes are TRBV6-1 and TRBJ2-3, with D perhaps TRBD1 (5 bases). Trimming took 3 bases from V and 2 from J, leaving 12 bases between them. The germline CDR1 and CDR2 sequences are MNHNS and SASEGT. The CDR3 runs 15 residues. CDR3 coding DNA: TGTGCCAGCAGTGACGGTGTAGGGGTCACAGATACGCAGTATTTT. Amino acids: CASSDGVGVTDTQYF.